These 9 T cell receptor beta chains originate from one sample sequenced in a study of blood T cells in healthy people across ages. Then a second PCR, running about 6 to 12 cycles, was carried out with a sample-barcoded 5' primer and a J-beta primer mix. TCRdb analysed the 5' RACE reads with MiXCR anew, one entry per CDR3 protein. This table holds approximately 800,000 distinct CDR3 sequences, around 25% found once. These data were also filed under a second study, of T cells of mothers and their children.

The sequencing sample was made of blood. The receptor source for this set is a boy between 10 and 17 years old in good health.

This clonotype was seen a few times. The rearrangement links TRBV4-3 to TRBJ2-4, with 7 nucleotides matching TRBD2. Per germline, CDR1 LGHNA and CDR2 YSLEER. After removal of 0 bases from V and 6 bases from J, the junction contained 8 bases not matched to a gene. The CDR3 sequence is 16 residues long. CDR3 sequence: CASSQDIGEGRNIQYF. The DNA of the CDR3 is TGCGCCAGCAGCCAAGATATCGGGGAGGGAAGAAACATTCAGTACTTC.

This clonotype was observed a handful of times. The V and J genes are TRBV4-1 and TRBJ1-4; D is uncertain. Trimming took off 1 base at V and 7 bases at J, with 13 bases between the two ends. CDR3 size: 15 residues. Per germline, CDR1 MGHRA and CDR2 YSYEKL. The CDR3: CASSQVEGDPEKLFF. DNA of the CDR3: TGCGCCAGCAGCCAAGTAGAGGGAGACCCTGAAAAACTGTTTTTT.

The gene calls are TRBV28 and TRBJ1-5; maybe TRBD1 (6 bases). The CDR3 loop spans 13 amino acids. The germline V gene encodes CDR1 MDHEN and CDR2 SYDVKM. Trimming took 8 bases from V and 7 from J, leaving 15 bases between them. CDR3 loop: CASGTGIGQPQHF. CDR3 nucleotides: TGTGCCAGCGGCACAGGGATAGGGCAGCCCCAGCATTTT.

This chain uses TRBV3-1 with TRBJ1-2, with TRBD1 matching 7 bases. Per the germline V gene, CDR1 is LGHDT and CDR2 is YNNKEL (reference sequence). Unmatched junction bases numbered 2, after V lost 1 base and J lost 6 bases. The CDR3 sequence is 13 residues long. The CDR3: CASSQATGDGYTF. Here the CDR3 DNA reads TGTGCCAGCAGCCAAGCAACAGGGGATGGCTACACCTTC.

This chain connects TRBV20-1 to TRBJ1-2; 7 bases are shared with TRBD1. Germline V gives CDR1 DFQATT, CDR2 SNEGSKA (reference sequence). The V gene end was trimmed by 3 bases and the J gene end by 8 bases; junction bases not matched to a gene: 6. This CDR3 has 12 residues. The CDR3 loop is CSASWQGGGYTF. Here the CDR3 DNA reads TGCAGTGCTAGTTGGCAGGGGGGCGGCTACACCTTC.

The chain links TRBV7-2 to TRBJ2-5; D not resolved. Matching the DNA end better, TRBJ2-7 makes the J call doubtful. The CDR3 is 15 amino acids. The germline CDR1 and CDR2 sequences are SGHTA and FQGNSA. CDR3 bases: TGTGCCAGCAGCTTATTCTTGGGCATTACCTACGAGCAGTACTTC. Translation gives CASSLFLGITYEQYF.

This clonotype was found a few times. The CDR3 DNA sequence: TGTGCCAGCAGTTTAAGCTTTTACAATGAGCAGTTCTTC. This gives the protein CASSLSFYNEQFF. The chain uses TRBV27 and TRBJ2-1; D is ambiguous. In germline, CDR1 is MNHEY, CDR2 SMNVEV (reference sequence). The CDR3 runs 13 residues. V shed 2 bases and J shed 4 bases, with 6 bases lying between them.

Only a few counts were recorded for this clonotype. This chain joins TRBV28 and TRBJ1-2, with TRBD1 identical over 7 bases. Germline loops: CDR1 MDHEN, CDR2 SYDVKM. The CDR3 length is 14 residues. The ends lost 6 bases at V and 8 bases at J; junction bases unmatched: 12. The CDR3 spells CASSINGPRGGYTF. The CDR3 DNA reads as TGTGCCAGCAGCATAAACGGTCCCAGGGGGGGCTACACCTTC.

The CDR3 loop reads CSVSQGPSYEQYF. CDR3 in DNA: TGCAGCGTTTCTCAGGGACCTTCCTACGAGCAGTACTTC. This chain joins TRBV29-1 and TRBJ2-5, with D perhaps being TRBD1 or TRBD2 (5 bases each). Judging by the DNA end, TRBJ2-7 fits better; the J call may be wrong. Germline V gives CDR1 SQVTM, CDR2 ANQGSEA. The CDR3 extends over 13 amino acids.